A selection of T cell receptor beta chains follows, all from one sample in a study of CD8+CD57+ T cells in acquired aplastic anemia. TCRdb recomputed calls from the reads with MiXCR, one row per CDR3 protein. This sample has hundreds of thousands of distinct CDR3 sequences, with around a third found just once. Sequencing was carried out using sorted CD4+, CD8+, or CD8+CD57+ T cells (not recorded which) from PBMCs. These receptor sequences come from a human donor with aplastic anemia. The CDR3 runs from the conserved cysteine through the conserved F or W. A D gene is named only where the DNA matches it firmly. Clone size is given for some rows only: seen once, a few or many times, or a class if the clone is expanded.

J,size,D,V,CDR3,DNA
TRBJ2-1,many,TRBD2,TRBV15,CATERGGPSYNEQFF,TGTGCCACCGAGCGGGGGGGCCCTTCCTACAATGAGCAGTTCTTC
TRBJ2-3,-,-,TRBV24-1,CATRDQDSYTDTQYF,TGTGCCACCAGAGATCAGGACAGTTACACAGATACGCAGTATTTT
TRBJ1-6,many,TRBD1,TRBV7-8,CASSYDRDAPLHF,TGTGCCAGCAGTTACGACAGGGACGCACCCCTCCACTTT
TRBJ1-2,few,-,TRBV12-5,CASGLTGFYYGYTF,TGTGCTAGTGGTCTTACAGGGTTTTACTATGGCTACACCTTC
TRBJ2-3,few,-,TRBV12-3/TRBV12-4,CASSSPGTQYF,TGTGCCAGCAGTTCCCCCGGAACGCAGTATTTT
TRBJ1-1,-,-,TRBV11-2,CASRPLLGAEAFF,TGTGCCAGCAGGCCACTGCTGGGGGCTGAAGCTTTCTTT
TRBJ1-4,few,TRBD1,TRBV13,CASSPDRGQGAKLFF,TGTGCCAGCAGCCCCGACAGGGGTCAGGGTGCAAAACTGTTTTTT
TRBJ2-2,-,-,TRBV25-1,CASSEHENTGELFF,TGTGCCAGCAGTGAACACGAGAACACCGGGGAGCTGTTTTTT
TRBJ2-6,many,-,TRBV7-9,CASSLSAGTSGANVLTF,TGTGCCAGCAGCTTGTCGGCAGGGACCTCTGGGGCCAACGTCCTGACTTTC
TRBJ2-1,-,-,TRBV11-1,CASEGIWDASYNEQFF,TGTGCCAGCGAGGGGATTTGGGACGCCTCCTACAATGAGCAGTTCTTC
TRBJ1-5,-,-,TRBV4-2,CASSQGLDSNQPQHF,TGTGCCAGCAGCCAAGGACTGGACAGTAATCAGCCCCAGCATTTT
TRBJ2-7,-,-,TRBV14,CASSQDIGRSSDEQYF,TGTGCCAGCAGCCAAGATATAGGGAGGTCTTCCGACGAGCAGTACTTC
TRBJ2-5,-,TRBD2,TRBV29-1,CSVDGLAGKIKPQYF,TGCAGCGTGGACGGACTAGCGGGAAAAATTAAGCCCCAGTACTTC
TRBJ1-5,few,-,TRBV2,CASSQMMGASNQPQHF,TGTGCCAGCAGTCAAATGATGGGAGCCTCGAATCAGCCCCAGCATTTT
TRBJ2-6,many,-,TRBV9,CASSVGGAGANVLTF,TGTGCCAGCAGCGTAGGCGGGGCTGGGGCCAACGTCCTGACTTTC
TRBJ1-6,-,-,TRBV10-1,CASSNRVGSSPLHF,TGCGCCAGCAGCAACAGGGTCGGGAGTTCACCCCTCCACTTT
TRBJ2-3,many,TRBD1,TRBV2,CASSVDRGADTQYF,TGTGCCAGCAGTGTAGACAGGGGTGCAGATACGCAGTATTTT
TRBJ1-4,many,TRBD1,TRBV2,CASSADRANEKLFF,TGTGCCAGCAGTGCCGACAGGGCTAATGAAAAACTGTTTTTT
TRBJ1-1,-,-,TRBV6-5,CASSSPIVGQMNTEAFF,TGTGCCAGCAGTTCCCCTATAGTTGGGCAGATGAACACTGAAGCTTTCTTT
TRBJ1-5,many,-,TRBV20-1,CSAVKDSNQPQHF,TGCAGTGCTGTGAAGGACAGCAATCAGCCCCAGCATTTT
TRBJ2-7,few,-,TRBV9,CASSLGTQSSYEQYF,TGTGCCAGCAGCCTGGGGACTCAGAGCTCCTACGAGCAGTACTTC
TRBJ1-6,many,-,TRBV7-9,CASSLEGHNSPLHF,TGTGCCAGCAGCTTAGAGGGACATAATTCACCCCTCCACTTT
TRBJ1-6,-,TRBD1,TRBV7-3,CASSLSQGSGGVSYNSPLHF,TGTGCCAGCAGCTTAAGCCAGGGTTCAGGGGGCGTGTCCTATAATTCACCCCTCCACTTT
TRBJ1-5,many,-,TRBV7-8,CASSLGGTLGHNQPQHF,TGTGCCAGCAGCTTAGGTGGAACGCTGGGCCATAATCAGCCCCAGCATTTT
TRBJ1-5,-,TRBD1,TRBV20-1,CSAQKATGGFEAPQHF,TGCAGTGCTCAAAAAGCGACAGGGGGATTTGAGGCGCCCCAGCATTTT
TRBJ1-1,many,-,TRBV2,CASIFDTEAFF,TGTGCCAGTATATTCGACACTGAAGCTTTCTTT
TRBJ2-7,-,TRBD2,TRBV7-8,CASSLGLRGIEQYF,TGTGCCAGCAGCTTAGGTTTGCGGGGGATCGAGCAGTACTTC